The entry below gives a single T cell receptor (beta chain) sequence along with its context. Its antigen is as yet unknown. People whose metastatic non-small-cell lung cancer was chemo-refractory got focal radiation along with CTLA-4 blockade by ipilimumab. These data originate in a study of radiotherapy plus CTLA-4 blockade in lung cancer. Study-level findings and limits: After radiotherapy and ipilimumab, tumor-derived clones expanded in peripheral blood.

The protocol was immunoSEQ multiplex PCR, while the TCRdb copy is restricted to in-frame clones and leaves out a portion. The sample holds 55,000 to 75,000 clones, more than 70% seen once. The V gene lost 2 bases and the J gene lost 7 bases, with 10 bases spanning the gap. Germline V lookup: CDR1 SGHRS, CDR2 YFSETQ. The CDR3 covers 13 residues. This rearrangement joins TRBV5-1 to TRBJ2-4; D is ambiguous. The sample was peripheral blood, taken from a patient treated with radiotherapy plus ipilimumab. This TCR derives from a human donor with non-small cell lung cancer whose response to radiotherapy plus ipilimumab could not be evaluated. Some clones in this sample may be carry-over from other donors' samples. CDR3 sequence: CASSFAGENIQYF. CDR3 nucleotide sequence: TGCGCCAGCAGCTTCGCCGGTGAGAACATTCAGTACTTC.